Each of the 10 T cell receptor beta chains below was sequenced from the same sample in a study of regulatory T cells in long-lasting Graves disease. Time point indicated: newly diagnosed GD, antithyroid drugs for less than 3 months. Making the TCR library involved RNA that had been extracted from PBMCs. The TCR beta library used iRepertoire HTBI primers with Arm-PCR amplification of CDR3. From the multiplex PCR reads, TCRdb called clonotypes with MiXCR, one entry per CDR3 protein. The sample contains more than 400,000 distinct CDR3 sequences, 15% to 20% of which appear only once. These same data were also listed under a study on T cells in Graves' hyperthyroidism and ophthalmopathy.

Sample: peripheral blood mononuclear cells (PBMCs), taken at new diagnosis, from a patient treated with antithyroid drugs. All receptors come from a woman in her thirties with Graves disease.

The CDR3 region is CASSDGTGVYGYTF. For the CDR3, the DNA is TGTGCCAGCAGTGATGGGACAGGGGTCTATGGCTACACCTTC. The genes are TRBV2 and TRBJ1-2, with 10 bases identical to TRBD1. Germline CDR1 reads SNHLY; CDR2 reads FYNNEI. V lost 3 bases, J lost 4 bases, and 2 bases stayed unmatched. This CDR3 spans 14 amino acids. The full variable domain, rest sourced from reference TRBV2 and TRBJ1-2, is EPEVTQTPSHQVTQMGQEVILRCVPISNHLYFYWYRQILGQKVEFLVSFYNNEISEKSEIFDDQFSVERPDGSNFTLKIRSTKLEDSAMYFCASSDGTGVYGYTFGSGTRLTVV.

This chain links TRBV7-2 with TRBJ1-5; no firm D call. Trimming removed 4 bases at V and 0 bases at J, with 10 bases between. This CDR3 has 15 amino acids. From germline, CDR1 is SGHTA and CDR2 FQGNSA. The CDR3: CASSSLGHSNQPQHF. The CDR3 nucleotides read TGTGCCAGCAGCTCCCTCGGGCATAGCAATCAGCCCCAGCATTTT.

Many counts were recorded for this clonotype. The CDR3 spells CASSLAGTSFPDTQYF. CDR3 sequence (DNA): TGTGCCAGCAGCTTAGCCGGGACTAGCTTTCCAGATACGCAGTATTTT. The chain links TRBV7-2 to TRBJ2-3; TRBD2 matches at 9 bases. This CDR3 has 16 residues. Germline V CDR1 and CDR2: SGHTA, FQGNSA. J lost 4 bases, V lost 0 bases, and 5 bases had no gene match. The complete variable domain, with remaining parts taken from reference TRBV7-2 and TRBJ2-3, reads GAGVSQSPSNKVTEKGKDVELRCDPISGHTALYWYRQSLGQGLEFLIYFQGNSAPDKSGLPSDRFSAERTGGSVSTLTIQRTQQEDSAVYLCASSLAGTSFPDTQYFGPGTRLTVL.

This clonotype was found many times. V gene TRBV18 combines with J gene TRBJ2-5, with 7 positions matching TRBD1. V shed 3 bases, J shed 4 bases, and the junction held 8 bases outside the gene matches. The CDR3 contains 15 residues. Germline V gene sequence: CDR1 KGHSH, CDR2 LQKENI. CDR3 in amino acids: CASSPRQGLGETQYF. CDR3 nucleotides: TGTGCCAGCTCACCTAGACAGGGATTGGGAGAGACCCAGTACTTC.

This clonotype was recorded many times. The gene calls are TRBV19 and TRBJ1-1; the D gene is possibly TRBD1 (6 bases). Germline CDR1 and CDR2: LNHDA and SQIVND (reference sequence). Trimming removed 9 bases from V and 3 bases from J, with 17 bases in between. The CDR3 is 14 amino acids. CDR3 region: CASKWGTLDTEAFF. The CDR3 bases are TGTGCCAGCAAATGGGGGACATTGGACACTGAAGCTTTCTTT.

Points on this clonotype: A much bigger clone sits one base away, suggesting this may be a read error. The chain has TRBV12-3 or TRBV12-4 and TRBJ1-3, with 8 nucleotides matching TRBD1. The CDR3 runs to 13 residues. This chain's CDR3 is CASQGALGSTIYF. The DNA for the CDR3 is TGTGCCAGCCAGGGGGCTCTTGGAAGCACCATATATTTT.

This clonotype was seen only a few times. The chain uses TRBV19 and TRBJ2-1, with 8 bases matching TRBD2. CDR3 length: 16 amino acids. Germline lookup yields CDR1 LNHDA and CDR2 SQIVND (reference sequence). The V and J ends lost 1 base and 6 bases, in that order; junction bases with no gene match: 8. The CDR3 loop reads CASSIGSSGTLNEQFF. Written as DNA, the CDR3 is TGTGCCAGTAGTATAGGGAGTAGCGGGACCCTCAATGAGCAGTTCTTC.

Notes on this clonotype: A far more abundant clone sits one base away, making this likely a read error. This chain uses TRBV11-2 with TRBJ2-3; 11 nucleotides align to TRBD2. Per germline, CDR1 SGHAT and CDR2 FQNNGV. The CDR3 has 16 residues. With 5 bases clipped from V and 5 bases from J, the junction kept 9 bases outside the gene matches. CDR3 coding DNA: TGTGCCAGCAGCCATGATACCGGACTAGCGGGAGATACGCAGTATTTT. Translating gives CASSHDTGLAGDTQYF.

This clonotype was seen at least ten times. This chain connects TRBV7-9 to TRBJ1-1; no firm D call. Trimming removed 2 bases at V and 0 bases at J, with 10 bases between. The CDR3 totals 15 residues. CDR1 SEHNR and CDR2 FQNEAQ come from the germline V gene (reference sequence). In DNA, the CDR3 is TGTGCCAGCAGCTTATCTGTTGGGATGAACACTGAAGCTTTCTTT. This translates into CASSLSVGMNTEAFF.

This clonotype was picked up a small number of times. This chain joins TRBV28 and TRBJ2-2, with D possibly matching TRBD2 (5 bases). Per germline, CDR1 MDHEN and CDR2 SYDVKM. This CDR3 contains 13 residues. Trimming cost V 3 bases and J 3 bases, with 5 bases left between them. As DNA, the CDR3 is TGTGCCAGCAGTTTTAGCGACACCGGGGAGCTGTTTTTT. It is translated as CASSFSDTGELFF.